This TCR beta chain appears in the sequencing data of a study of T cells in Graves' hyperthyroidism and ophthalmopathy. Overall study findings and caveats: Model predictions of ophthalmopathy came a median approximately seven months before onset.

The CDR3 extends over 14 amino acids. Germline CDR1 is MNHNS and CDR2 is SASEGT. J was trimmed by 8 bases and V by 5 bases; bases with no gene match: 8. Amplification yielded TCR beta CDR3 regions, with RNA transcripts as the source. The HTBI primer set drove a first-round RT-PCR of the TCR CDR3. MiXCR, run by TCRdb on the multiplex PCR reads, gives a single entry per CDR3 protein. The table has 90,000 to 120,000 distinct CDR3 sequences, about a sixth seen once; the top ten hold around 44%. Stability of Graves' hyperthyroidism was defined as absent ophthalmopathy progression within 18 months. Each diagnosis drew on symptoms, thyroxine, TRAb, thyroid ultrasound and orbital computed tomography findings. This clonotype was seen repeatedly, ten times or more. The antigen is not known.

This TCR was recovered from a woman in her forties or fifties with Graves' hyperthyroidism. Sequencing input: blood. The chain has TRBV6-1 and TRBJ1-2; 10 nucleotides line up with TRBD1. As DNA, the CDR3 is TGTGCCAGCAGTTACGCCGACAGGGGGCTCGGCTACACCTTC. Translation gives CASSYADRGLGYTF.